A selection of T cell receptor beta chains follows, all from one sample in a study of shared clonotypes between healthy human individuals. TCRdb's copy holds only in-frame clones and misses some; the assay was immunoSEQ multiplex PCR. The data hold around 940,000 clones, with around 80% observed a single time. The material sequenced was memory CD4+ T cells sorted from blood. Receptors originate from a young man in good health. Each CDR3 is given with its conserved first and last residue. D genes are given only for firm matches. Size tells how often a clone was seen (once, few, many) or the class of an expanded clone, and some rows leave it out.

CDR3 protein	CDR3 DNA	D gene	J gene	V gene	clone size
CASGSRLAGVPSTDTQYF	TGTGCTAGTGGTTCCAGACTAGCGGGAGTCCCCTCCACAGATACGCAGTATTTT	TRBD2	TRBJ2-3	TRBV12-5	NA
CASTARTDTQYF	TGTGCCAGCACAGCCCGCACAGATACGCAGTATTTT	NA	TRBJ2-3	TRBV7-9	NA
CAISRGTGELFF	TGTGCCATCAGCAGGGGCACCGGGGAGCTGTTTTTT	NA	TRBJ2-2	TRBV10-3	once
CASTLPNQPQHF	TGTGCCAGTACCCTGCCCAATCAGCCCCAGCATTTT	NA	TRBJ1-5	TRBV19	NA
CASSLAFTVNYGYTF	TGCGCCAGCAGCCTAGCCTTCACAGTTAACTATGGCTACACCTTC	NA	TRBJ1-2	TRBV4-1	few
CATSRDLGGSYEQYF	TGTGCCACCAGCAGAGATCTGGGGGGGTCCTACGAGCAGTACTTC	TRBD2	TRBJ2-7	TRBV15	NA
CASSLGPGGAYEQYF	TGTGCCAGCAGCTTAGGCCCAGGGGGCGCCTACGAGCAGTACTTC	TRBD1	TRBJ2-7	TRBV11-2	NA
CASSQEPSGEKGNIQYF	TGCGCCAGCAGCCAAGAACCTAGCGGGGAGAAAGGAAACATTCAGTACTTC	TRBD2	TRBJ2-4	TRBV4-3	NA
CASSVQVNTEAFF	TGTGCCAGCAGTGTTCAGGTGAACACTGAAGCTTTCTTT	NA	TRBJ1-1	TRBV6-1	many
CASSFSGQTNYGYTF	TGCGCCAGCAGCTTTTCGGGACAGACCAACTATGGCTACACCTTC	TRBD1	TRBJ1-2	TRBV5-1	NA
CAWSVRGGKQGIFYNEQFF	TGTGCCTGGAGTGTACGTGGGGGAAAACAGGGGATTTTCTACAATGAGCAGTTCTTC	TRBD1	TRBJ2-1	TRBV30	NA
CASTGQDTQYF	TGTGCCAGCACCGGACAGGATACGCAGTATTTT	NA	TRBJ2-3	TRBV6-5	once
CAPQPGLAGGPQETQYF	TGTGCCCCGCAACCGGGACTAGCGGGAGGTCCCCAAGAGACCCAGTACTTC	TRBD2	TRBJ2-5	TRBV30	once
CASSAKDTGELFF	TGCGCCAGCAGCGCCAAAGACACCGGGGAGCTGTTTTTT	NA	TRBJ2-2	TRBV5-1	NA
CASSGWDRVYEQYF	TGTGCCAGCAGCGGATGGGACAGGGTCTACGAGCAGTACTTC	TRBD1	TRBJ2-7	TRBV5-8	NA
CASSNGQESSPLHF	TGTGCCAGTAGTAATGGACAGGAGAGTTCACCCCTCCACTTT	TRBD1	TRBJ1-6	TRBV19	once
CASSPTGGVYEQYF	TGTGCCAGCAGCCCGACAGGAGGGGTCTACGAGCAGTACTTC	NA	TRBJ2-7	TRBV5-6	NA
CASSSSGTGVEKLFF	TGTGCCAGCAGCTCCTCCGGGACAGGGGTTGAAAAACTGTTTTTT	TRBD1	TRBJ1-4	TRBV7-9	NA